This T cell receptor beta chain appears in the sequencing data of a study of T cell responses to AZD1222 COVID-19 vaccine (dated by TCRdb to about 2021). Regarding the study in general: TCR sequencing was performed for more than 230 trial participants, of whom roughly 200 were given two doses of AZD1222 and 26 were given two doses of MenACWY control vaccine. Trial participants were enrolled by age into subgroups of 18-55, 56-69 and 70-plus years, and around 140, 26 and 57 TCR-sequenced participants, respectively, were included in these subgroups. The paper as a whole reports these results and caveats: Vaccine-associated CD4 TCRs spanned the whole spike protein, with dominant responses in regions 160-218 and 743-854. After two AZD1222 doses, spike-specific TCR breadth and depth were significantly higher than at day 0 and than in MenACWY recipients. Participants were mostly white British, with more females than males. The authors suggested clonal diversity may have been underestimated. Conclusions about previously exposed vaccinees are limited, since just five to seven AZD1222 recipients were seropositive for SARS-CoV-2 at baseline. Reportedly, close to half of the unique spike-specific TCRs recognized epitopes lying outside the regions that are mutated in the B.1.351 and B.1.1.7 variants. Because no day 14 peak-response samples were available, repertoires were characterized only after the peak T cell response. The 56-69-year group was small, and its depth increase did not reach significance, likely because of low power.

On this clone: Its antigen remains undetermined. Base-call qualities are not available, and no considerably larger clone is one nucleotide away.

The CDR3 regions of human TCRbeta chains were subjected to immunosequencing. As for how the authors treated the data: TCRs in the repertoires were matched against a reference library of SARS-CoV-2-specific TCRs that had been generated with the MIRA antigen-specificity platform. Breadth was defined as the fraction of unique TCRs that were SARS-CoV-2-associated, and depth was defined as the fraction of total T cells that were SARS-CoV-2-associated. Using the MIRA data, each spike-specific TCR was assigned both to the spike region to which the TCR was reactive and to a CD4 or CD8 class. Log10-transformed breadth and depth values were compared by one-way ANOVA with Sidak's multiple comparisons tests. The table comes from immuneACCESS by way of TCRdb, which keeps in-frame sequences with V and J called. Part of the clones is missing from these tables; in studies checked, under half for an unresolved V gene and the rest for unknown reasons. That table supplies the V and J calls and clone size; D and trimming were determined from the DNA. The sample has 110,000 to 150,000 clones on record, just under 95% of them singletons. The ten largest clones take up approximately 12% of the sample.

Cut back by 5 bases and 8 bases, the V and J ends lie 7 bases apart. The CDR1 and CDR2 encoded by the germline V gene (reference sequence) are SEHNR and FQNEAQ. Measured from the cysteine to the phenylalanine, the CDR3 is 11 residues long. Just CDR3 DNA is preserved here, 33 bases in frame from base 1. Interpreted using the paper, the time point label stands for: sample from adult after SARS-CoV-2 infection, after symptom onset. A couple of convalescent COVID-19 patients, sampled after symptom onset from adults with prior SARS-CoV-2 infection, were also TCR-sequenced for comparison. This chain is built from TRBV7-9 and TRBJ2-1; the D gene cannot be named for sure. Sequences were derived from peripheral blood, sampled after recovery from COVID-19. This receptor was taken from an adult who had recovered from COVID-19. CDR3 sequence: CASSRSYEQFF. The bases are TGTGCCAGCAGCCGGAGCTATGAGCAGTTCTTC.